The 3 T cell receptor beta chains below were found in one sample sequenced in a study of memory CD4+ T cells and cytomegalovirus serostatus. The repertoire was sequenced with immunoSEQ multiplex PCR; TCRdb's copy has only in-frame clones and lacks some. The table has 50,000 or so clones, around four fifths seen once. Single viable CD3+CD4+CD8-CD45RO+ cells were sorted as the memory CD4+ T cells. The material sequenced was memory CD4+ T cells from blood. The receptors stem from an adult in good health and CMV-seropositive.

A few counts support this clone. The rearrangement joins TRBV28 to TRBJ1-1; a weak D match, TRBD1 (5 bases). This CDR3 is 15 amino acids long. The germline gives CDR1 MDHEN, CDR2 SYDVKM. Trimming cost V 8 bases and J 4 bases, with 20 bases left between them. CDR3 in amino acids: CASGVGGGRGTEAFF. DNA for the CDR3: TGTGCCAGCGGGGTCGGGGGGGGACGCGGCACTGAAGCTTTCTTT.

This chain uses TRBV7-9 with TRBJ1-6; the D gene is possibly TRBD1 (5 bases). CDR1 and CDR2 from the germline V gene are SEHNR and FQNEAQ (reference sequence). The CDR3 has 15 residues. V was clipped by 5 bases and J by 8 bases, with 16 bases between them. The DNA for the CDR3 is TGTGCCAGCAGCCCCTATGGGGCTCAGGATTCACCCCTCCACTTT. Its translation is CASSPYGAQDSPLHF.

The rearrangement uses TRBV7-2 and TRBJ2-7; 16 bases are a match to TRBD2. Germline V gene lookup returns CDR1 SGHTA and CDR2 FQGNSA. The CDR3 is 17 amino acids. V shed 6 bases and J 4 bases; nucleotides not matched to a gene: 9. The CDR3 DNA sequence: TGTGCCAGCAGACAAGGGACTAGCGGGGGGGCAAATTACGAGCAGTACTTC. It translates to CASRQGTSGGANYEQYF. Based on the CDR3 plus reference TRBV7-2 and TRBJ2-7, the full variable domain is GAGVSQSPSNKVTEKGKDVELRCDPISGHTALYWYRQSLGQGLEFLIYFQGNSAPDKSGLPSDRFSAERTGGSVSTLTIQRTQQEDSAVYLCASRQGTSGGANYEQYFGPGTRLTVT.